The entry that follows covers one TCR beta chain sequence. The antigen is unknown. The sample belongs to a study of cytomegalovirus exposure and HLA in healthy donors. Points from the study as a whole: CMV serostatus alone was available as immune exposure information.

The PCR used 60 Vbeta and 13 Jbeta primers. Clones were sequenced by immunoSEQ multiplex PCR, and TCRdb holds only the in-frame ones, with some missing. The top ten hold about 1.5% of the sample, which has 130,000 or so clones, 60% to 85% seen once. V was pared by 0 bases and J by 0 bases, with 17 bases between. Looked up from germline, CDR1 is SGHNT and CDR2 is YYREEE (reference sequence). The CDR3 length is 18 residues. The rearrangement links TRBV5-4 to TRBJ2-3, with D unclear. The sequencing input was PBMCs. This clonotype originated in a woman younger than 35 in good health and CMV-seronegative. The CDR3 nucleotides are TGTGCCAGCAGCTTGGATCCCGTGACTTCAACTAGCACAGATACGCAGTATTTT. It codes for CASSLDPVTSTSTDTQYF.